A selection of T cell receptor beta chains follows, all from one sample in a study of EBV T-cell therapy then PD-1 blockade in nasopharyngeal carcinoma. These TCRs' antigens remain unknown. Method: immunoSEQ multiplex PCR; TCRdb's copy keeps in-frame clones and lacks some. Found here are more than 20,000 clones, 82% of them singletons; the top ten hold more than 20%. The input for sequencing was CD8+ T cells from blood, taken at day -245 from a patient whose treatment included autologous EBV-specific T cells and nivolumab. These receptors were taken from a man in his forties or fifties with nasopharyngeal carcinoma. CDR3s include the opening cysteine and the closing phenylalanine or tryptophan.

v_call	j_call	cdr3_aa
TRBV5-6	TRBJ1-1	CASALARLDSSEAFF
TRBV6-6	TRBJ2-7	CASSTDRGEPYEQYF
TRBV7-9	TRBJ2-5	CASSLGLEETQYF
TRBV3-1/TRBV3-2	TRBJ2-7	CARQLAGGLYEQYF
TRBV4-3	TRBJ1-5	CASSQDGAGYQPQHF
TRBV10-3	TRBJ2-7	CAISESGYEQYF
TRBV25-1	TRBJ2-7	CASSGRFYEQYF
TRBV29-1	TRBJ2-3	CSATPSRVGVGTDTQYF
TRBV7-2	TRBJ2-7	CASSSTGIHEQYF
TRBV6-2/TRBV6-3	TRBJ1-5	CASSRDEGSNQPQHF
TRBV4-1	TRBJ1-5	CASSQANQPQHF
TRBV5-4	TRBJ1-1	CASSLLQAWDTEAFF
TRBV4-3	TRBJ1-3	CASSQDRDRNTIYF
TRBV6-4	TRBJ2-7	CASSRLAGASYEQYF
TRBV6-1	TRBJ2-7	CASSEAAGESYEQYF
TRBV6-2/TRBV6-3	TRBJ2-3	CASSYQRPTPSLF
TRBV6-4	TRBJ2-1	CASSPSGGTGYNEQFF
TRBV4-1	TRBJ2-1	CASSQVHDSYNEQFF
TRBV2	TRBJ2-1	CASRYRNEQFF
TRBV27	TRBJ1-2	CASSGKNRAYGYTF
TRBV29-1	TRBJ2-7	CSVSLEGHEQYF
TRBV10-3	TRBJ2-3	CAISDDRGTDTQYF
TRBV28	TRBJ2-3	CASSRGQGDTDTQYF
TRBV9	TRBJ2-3	CASSGEGDTQYF
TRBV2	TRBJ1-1	CASIVGGTEAFF
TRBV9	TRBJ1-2	CASGISNYGYTF
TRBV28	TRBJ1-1	CASSFPSEAFF
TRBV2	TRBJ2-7	CASTGWPDYEQYF
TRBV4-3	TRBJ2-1	CASSQGTSGGHNEQFF
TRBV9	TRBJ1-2	CASSVADNYGYTF
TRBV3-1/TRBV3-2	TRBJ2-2	CASSLPVPGLTNTGELFF
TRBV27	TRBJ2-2	CATTYSGGENTGELFF
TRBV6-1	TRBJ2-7	CASSEGTSGSYEQYF
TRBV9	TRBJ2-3	CASSPRGARTDTQYF
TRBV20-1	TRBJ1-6	CSAREGPPLHF
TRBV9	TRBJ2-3	CASSVSWNLVTDTQYF
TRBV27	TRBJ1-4	CASSLGEKLFF
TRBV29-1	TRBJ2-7	CSVGREEPYEQYF
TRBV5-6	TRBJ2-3	CASSLAVREGTDTQYF
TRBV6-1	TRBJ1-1	CASSEVGGAEAFF
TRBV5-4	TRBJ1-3	CASSLGLFSGNTIYF